Listed below are T cell receptor beta chains from one sample, sequenced in a study of shared clonotypes between healthy human individuals. Sequencing used immunoSEQ multiplex PCR; TCRdb keeps in-frame clones, though not all of them. This table has around 700,000 clones, approximately 90% appearing once. Input material: naive CD8+ T cells sorted from blood. These receptors were taken from a man aged 25 to 40 in good health. Both conserved end residues are part of each CDR3. D genes are given only for firm matches. Rows may omit the clone size; those that give it use once, few, many or a size class.

-	TRBJ1-5	-	TRBV11-2	CASSLDAFQPQHF	TGTGCCAGCAGCTTAGACGCATTTCAGCCCCAGCATTTT
once	TRBJ2-4	TRBD1	TRBV5-5	CASSSQTGDWDIQYF	TGTGCCAGCAGCTCTCAAACAGGGGATTGGGACATTCAGTACTTC
-	TRBJ1-2	TRBD1	TRBV19	CATSPQGVAYGYTF	TGTGCCACCAGCCCCCAGGGGGTCGCCTATGGCTACACCTTC
-	TRBJ2-2	-	TRBV6-1	CASKIAAYDTGELFF	TGTGCCAGCAAAATCGCGGCCTACGACACCGGGGAGCTGTTTTTT
-	TRBJ2-7	-	TRBV27	CASSLSMVGLGLDDEQYF	TGTGCCAGCAGTTTATCGATGGTGGGGTTAGGGCTCGACGATGAGCAGTACTTC
few	TRBJ1-5	-	TRBV7-2	CASSPAGNQPQHF	TGTGCCAGCAGTCCCGCGGGCAATCAGCCCCAGCATTTT
once	TRBJ2-2	-	TRBV10-3	CATLRETGELFF	TGTGCCACCCTCAGGGAAACCGGGGAGCTGTTTTTT
-	TRBJ2-3	-	TRBV28	CASSLGRLRTDTQYF	TGTGCCAGCAGTTTAGGCAGGCTTCGCACAGATACGCAGTATTTT
-	TRBJ1-2	TRBD1	TRBV10-1	CASSDQGEHYGYTF	TGCGCCAGCAGTGACCAGGGGGAGCACTATGGCTACACCTTC
-	TRBJ2-2	-	TRBV29-1	CSVPLQENTGELFF	TGCAGCGTTCCATTACAGGAGAACACCGGGGAGCTGTTTTTT
-	TRBJ1-5	-	TRBV27	CASSYRYHQPQHF	TGTGCCAGCAGTTACAGGTACCATCAGCCCCAGCATTTT
few	TRBJ2-1	-	TRBV19	CASSIVGLNEQFF	TGTGCCAGTAGTATAGTCGGGCTAAATGAGCAGTTCTTC
-	TRBJ2-1	-	TRBV5-1	CASSLDVDSEQFF	TGCGCCAGCAGCTTGGATGTTGATAGTGAGCAGTTCTTC
-	TRBJ2-7	-	TRBV7-8	CASSPGTYEQYF	TGTGCCAGCAGCCCCGGGACCTACGAGCAGTACTTC
-	TRBJ1-1	TRBD1	TRBV10-2	CASNTGALVTEAFF	TGCGCCAGCAATACAGGGGCTTTAGTCACTGAAGCTTTCTTT
-	TRBJ2-1	TRBD2	TRBV7-9	CASSTLAGRGYNEQFF	TGTGCCAGCAGCACACTAGCGGGAAGAGGTTACAATGAGCAGTTCTTC
-	TRBJ2-3	-	TRBV7-8	CASVVGRSTDTQYF	TGTGCCAGCGTGGTGGGGCGGAGCACAGATACGCAGTATTTT
-	TRBJ2-2	TRBD1	TRBV15	CATSSPGQTNTGELFF	TGTGCCACCAGCAGTCCGGGACAGACGAACACCGGGGAGCTGTTTTTT
-	TRBJ2-1	-	TRBV15	CATSRDLGGLRGEQFF	TGTGCCACCAGCAGAGATCTTGGGGGGCTGAGAGGTGAGCAGTTCTTC
-	TRBJ2-2	-	TRBV19	CASNTRRLANTGELFF	TGTGCCAGTAATACTAGGAGGCTGGCGAACACCGGGGAGCTGTTTTTT
-	TRBJ1-5	-	TRBV5-1	CASSLVQCQPQHF	TGCGCCAGCAGCTTGGTCCAGTGTCAGCCCCAGCATTTT
few	TRBJ2-1	-	TRBV14	CASSQDYNEQFF	TGTGCCAGCAGCCAAGATTACAATGAGCAGTTCTTC
once	TRBJ2-1	-	TRBV6-1	CASSESRNEQFF	TGTGCCAGCAGTGAATCCCGGAATGAGCAGTTCTTC
-	TRBJ2-7	TRBD2	TRBV4-1	CASSQGRLAGVYEQYF	TGCGCCAGCAGCCAAGGGCGACTAGCGGGAGTGTACGAGCAGTACTTC
-	TRBJ2-3	TRBD2	TRBV23-1	CASSQTGTSGSTDTQYF	TGCGCCAGCAGTCAGACCGGGACTAGCGGAAGCACAGATACGCAGTATTTT
-	TRBJ2-1	-	TRBV2	CASSERPNEQFF	TGTGCCAGCAGTGAACGGCCCAATGAGCAGTTCTTC
few	TRBJ2-2	-	TRBV7-9	CASSLEQSGELFF	TGTGCCAGCAGCTTAGAGCAGTCCGGGGAGCTGTTTTTT
-	TRBJ2-7	-	TRBV27	CASSLAREGYEQYF	TGTGCCAGCAGTTTAGCGCGGGAAGGCTACGAGCAGTACTTC
-	TRBJ1-1	-	TRBV19	CASSTPLGGGSMNTEAFF	TGTGCCAGTAGTACCCCTTTGGGAGGGGGTTCAATGAACACTGAAGCTTTCTTT
-	TRBJ2-3	TRBD1	TRBV4-3	CASSLGTGATDTQYF	TGCGCCAGCAGCCTAGGAACAGGGGCCACAGATACGCAGTATTTT
-	TRBJ2-5	-	TRBV11-2	CASSLQRTLRETQYF	TGTGCCAGCAGCTTACAACGAACTTTACGAGAGACCCAGTACTTC
once	TRBJ2-7	-	TRBV5-4	CASSFTDGSSEQYF	TGTGCCAGCAGCTTTACCGACGGGAGTAGCGAGCAGTACTTC
once	TRBJ1-4	-	TRBV11-2	CASSYNNEKLFF	TGTGCCAGCAGCTACAATAATGAAAAACTGTTTTTT
once	TRBJ1-2	TRBD1	TRBV27	CASSEQGEFRRGYTF	TGTGCCAGCAGTGAACAGGGGGAGTTTCGTCGGGGCTACACCTTC
-	TRBJ2-5	-	TRBV14	CASSQGFRGTSQETQYF	TGTGCCAGCAGCCAAGGATTCAGGGGGACTTCACAAGAGACCCAGTACTTC
-	TRBJ1-5	-	TRBV6-4	CASSGLYRPTVYSNQPQHF	TGTGCCAGCAGTGGTCTTTACCGCCCCACGGTGTATAGCAATCAGCCCCAGCATTTT
-	TRBJ1-1	-	TRBV11-2	CASRGGANTEAFF	TGTGCCAGCAGGGGAGGGGCGAACACTGAAGCTTTCTTT
-	TRBJ1-2	-	TRBV15	CATSISSTGGYGYTF	TGTGCCACCAGCATCTCCTCGACAGGAGGCTATGGCTACACCTTC
-	TRBJ2-7	-	TRBV5-1	CASSLGWESMYEQYF	TGCGCCAGCAGCTTGGGGTGGGAGTCGATGTACGAGCAGTACTTC
-	TRBJ1-2	-	TRBV5-6	CASSLGAASNYGYTF	TGTGCCAGCAGCTTGGGGGCCGCTTCCAACTATGGCTACACCTTC
-	TRBJ2-1	-	TRBV27	CASSRGGPRALPYNEQFF	TGTGCCAGCAGTCGAGGGGGGCCCCGGGCTTTGCCCTACAATGAGCAGTTCTTC
-	TRBJ1-5	-	TRBV2	CASSAFATDSNQPQHF	TGTGCCAGCAGCGCCTTCGCGACGGATAGCAATCAGCCCCAGCATTTT
-	TRBJ2-3	-	TRBV27	CASRPGVGGTTDTQYF	TGTGCCAGCAGACCCGGGGTGGGCGGGACTACAGATACGCAGTATTTT
-	TRBJ2-7	TRBD2	TRBV5-4	CASSSGREGLSYEQYF	TGTGCCAGCAGCTCCGGCCGGGAGGGGCTCTCCTACGAGCAGTACTTC
-	TRBJ2-1	-	TRBV2	CASSVLGSHYNEQFF	TGTGCCAGCAGTGTTTTGGGGAGCCACTACAATGAGCAGTTCTTC
-	TRBJ2-1	TRBD2	TRBV28	CASSLSTSGSSYNEQFF	TGTGCCAGCAGTTTAAGTACTAGCGGAAGCTCCTACAATGAGCAGTTCTTC
-	TRBJ2-2	TRBD1	TRBV7-9	CASSLGTGVTGELFF	TGTGCCAGCAGCTTAGGGACAGGGGTGACCGGGGAGCTGTTTTTT
-	TRBJ2-1	-	TRBV9	CASSVEGGLAYNEQFF	TGTGCCAGCAGCGTAGAGGGCGGGCTCGCATACAATGAGCAGTTCTTC
-	TRBJ2-7	TRBD2	TRBV4-1	CASSQYGTSLYEQYF	TGCGCCAGCAGCCAATACGGGACTAGCCTCTACGAGCAGTACTTC
-	TRBJ2-5	-	TRBV2	CASSDLGLDQETQYF	TGTGCCAGCAGTGACCTGGGGCTAGACCAGGAGACCCAGTACTTC
-	TRBJ1-4	-	TRBV6-5	CASRPDSNEKLFF	TGTGCCAGCAGACCCGACAGTAATGAAAAACTGTTTTTT
once	TRBJ2-3	TRBD1	TRBV28	CASSSTGASTDTQYF	TGTGCCAGCAGTTCCACAGGGGCCAGCACAGATACGCAGTATTTT
-	TRBJ2-7	-	TRBV29-1	CSVGGGTFYEQYF	TGCAGCGTTGGTGGGGGGACGTTCTACGAGCAGTACTTC
-	TRBJ2-6	-	TRBV15	CATSPTRDVSGANVLTF	TGTGCCACCAGCCCCACCCGGGACGTTTCTGGGGCCAACGTCCTGACTTTC
-	TRBJ2-4	-	TRBV29-1	CSVEWDTKNIQYF	TGCAGCGTTGAATGGGACACCAAAAACATTCAGTACTTC